What follows are 17 T cell receptor beta chains derived from one specimen sequenced in a study of vaccination and CD4 T cells after COVID-19 (dated by TCRdb to 2022 to 2024). Antigens for these TCRs are unknown. The sample's treatment or condition, from its label and the paper: roughly ten-day PBMC culture with coronavirus spike peptide pools or control peptides (ViraFEST assay). The library came from PCR. The sample was run on an Illumina iSeq 100. TCR sequencing of DNA from cultured CD4+ T cells used the Oncomine TCR Beta short-read assay at the Johns Hopkins FTIC core. TCRdb trimmed public reads at Q25 via fastp, called clones via MiXCR and kept in-frame beta chains. Rows matching on CDR3 protein sequence are summarized as one entry with the most common DNA and genes. The sample table shows 8,500 to 10,000 distinct CDR3 sequences, and about 54% are seen once. The top ten constitute 7.5% to 9% of the sample.

Sequenced input: CD4+ T cells from blood, cultured in vitro. The receptors originated from a human donor who had recovered from COVID-19.

This clonotype was counted between two and nine times. The chain employs TRBV20-1 and TRBJ1-5, with D unresolved. CDR1 and CDR2 from the germline V gene are DFQATT and SNEGSKA (reference sequence). Trimming shortened V by 1 base and J by 4 bases, and 5 bases separated the two germline ends. CDR3 length equals 12 residues. CDR3 residues: CSARGGNQPQHF. For the CDR3, the DNA is TGCAGTGCTAGAGGGGGAAATCAGCCCCAGCATTTT.

Within the sample, this clonotype is medium-sized. V and J are TRBV7-2 and TRBJ1-2; D remains unclear. The V gene's germline CDR1 is SGHTA and CDR2 FQGNSA. Trimming took 3 bases from V and 5 from J, leaving 10 bases between them. CDR3 length: 13 residues. CDR3 region: CASSFDGLYGYTF. The CDR3 coding sequence is TGTGCCAGCAGCTTTGACGGACTATATGGCTACACCTTC.

V and J are TRBV5-1 and TRBJ1-6, with a weak D call TRBD1 (5 bases). CDR1 and CDR2 (germline): SGHRS, YFSETQ. The CDR3 is 14 amino acids. The V end lost 0 bases, the J end lost 7 bases, and 8 bases lay between the germline ends. CDR3 protein: CASSLGGDNSPLHF. CDR3 in DNA: TGCGCCAGCAGCTTGGGAGGGGACAATTCACCCCTCCACTTT.

The sample holds a few counts of this clonotype. V usage is TRBV7-6 and J usage is TRBJ1-6; TRBD1 matches at 8 bases. Germline values: CDR1 SGHVS, CDR2 FNYEAQ. This CDR3 spans 14 amino acids. Losses at the gene ends were 7 bases for V and 7 bases for J; bases not matched to a gene: 6. The CDR3 DNA reads TGTGCCAGCACCACCGGGACAGGCAATTCACCCCTCCACTTT. Its translation: CASTTGTGNSPLHF.

V and J are TRBV20-1 and TRBJ2-7, with D perhaps matching TRBD2 (6 bases). The CDR3 runs 14 residues. The ends were cut back, 0 bases at V and 5 bases at J, with 14 bases in the middle. Germline loops: CDR1 DFQATT, CDR2 SNEGSKA (reference sequence). CDR3 sequence (DNA): TGCAGTGCTAGAGATCTGGGACTCCTCCACGAGCAGTACTTC. Translation: CSARDLGLLHEQYF.

The rearrangement joins TRBV7-9 to TRBJ2-2; 9 bases are shared with TRBD2. CDR1 is SEHNR, CDR2 FQNEAQ, per germline (reference sequence). V lost 10 bases, J lost 6 bases, and 9 bases stayed unmatched. The CDR3 runs to 14 residues. The CDR3 is CATQREAQAGELFF. The CDR3 nucleotides read TGTGCCACCCAGCGGGAGGCCCAGGCCGGGGAGCTGTTTTTT.

The chain couples TRBV6-1 to TRBJ2-7; no firm D call. CDR3 length equals 12 residues. V lost 3 bases and J 3 bases, leaving 6 bases between the germline ends. Germline loops: CDR1 MNHNS, CDR2 SASEGT. For the CDR3, the DNA is TGTGCCAGCAGTGACAAACACTACGAGCAGTACTTC. Residues: CASSDKHYEQYF.

This clonotype was seen only a few times. The chain employs TRBV7-9 and TRBJ1-1; the D gene is possibly TRBD1 (5 bases). V shed 1 base and J shed 5 bases, with 11 bases lying between them. The CDR3 length is 14 residues. The germline CDR1 and CDR2 sequences are SEHNR and FQNEAQ (reference sequence). The CDR3 DNA follows: TGTGCCAGCAGCTTAGGGCAGGGTCAAACTGAAGCTTTCTTT. It codes for CASSLGQGQTEAFF.

This clonotype was seen a handful of times. J is TRBJ2-2 and V is TRBV11-2; no reliable D call. CDR3 length equals 14 residues. Germline assignment: CDR1 SGHAT and CDR2 FQNNGV. Trimming stripped 1 base from V and 2 bases from J, with 5 bases between. Here the CDR3 DNA reads TGTGCCAGCAGCTTAGGACTTAACACCGGGGAGCTGTTTTTT. This codes for CASSLGLNTGELFF.

This clonotype showed up just a few times. V gene TRBV7-9 combines with J gene TRBJ2-1, with TRBD1 as a possible D gene (6 bases). The CDR3 runs to 13 residues. The V and J ends lost 7 bases and 12 bases respectively, with 19 bases between them. The germline V gene has CDR1 SEHNR and CDR2 FQNEAQ (reference sequence). In nucleotides, the CDR3 is TGTGCCAGCACCCTAATACAGGGTCAAGTGCAGTTCTTC. This gives the protein CASTLIQGQVQFF. The complete variable domain, with remaining parts taken from reference TRBV7-9 and TRBJ2-1, reads DTGVSQNPRHKITKRGQNVTFRCDPISEHNRLYWYRQTLGQGPEFLTYFQNEAQLEKSRLLSDRFSAERPKGSFSTLEIQRTEQGDSAMYLCASTLIQGQVQFFGPGTRLTVL.

As regards this clonotype: This may arise from a read error, as a much more abundant clone is one base away. The chain carries TRBV2 and TRBJ1-2; 8 bases map to TRBD1. Germline CDR1 SNHLY, CDR2 FYNNEI. This CDR3 contains 14 residues. The CDR3 DNA reads as TGTGTCAGCAGTGAAGGTCAGGGGGCGGGTGGCTACACCTTC. As protein: CVSSEGQGAGGYTF.

This chain joins TRBV7-2 and TRBJ1-5; 7 bases are shared with TRBD1. The CDR3 extends over 14 amino acids. V trimming: 4 bases; J trimming: 10 bases; junction bases outside the gene matches: 10. Germline V gives CDR1 SGHTA, CDR2 FQGNSA. The CDR3 is CASSSARGDLPQHF. The CDR3 nucleotides are TGTGCCAGCAGCTCCGCCAGGGGGGACTTACCCCAGCATTTT.

V and J are TRBV2 and TRBJ1-1, with D maybe TRBD1 (6 bases). Germline V gene sequence: CDR1 SNHLY, CDR2 FYNNEI. V was clipped by 0 bases and J by 1 base, with 12 bases between them. CDR3 length: 16 residues. Here the CDR3 reads CASSEARGTPNTEAFF. The CDR3 DNA follows: TGTGCCAGCAGTGAAGCTCGGGGGACACCGAACACTGAAGCTTTCTTT. Full variable domain (missing parts from reference TRBV2 and TRBJ1-1): EPEVTQTPSHQVTQMGQEVILRCVPISNHLYFYWYRQILGQKVEFLVSFYNNEISEKSEIFDDQFSVERPDGSNFTLKIRSTKLEDSAMYFCASSEARGTPNTEAFFGQGTRLTVV.

This clonotype was found a few times. The chain recombines TRBV27 with TRBJ1-2; D gene uncertain. With 3 bases removed from V and 7 bases from J, the gap between germline ends came to 21 bases. CDR3 length equals 16 residues. Germline lookup yields CDR1 MNHEY and CDR2 SMNVEV (reference sequence). Here the CDR3 reads CASSLATSAPSSGYTF. For the CDR3, the DNA is TGTGCCAGCAGTTTGGCGACCTCCGCCCCTTCATCTGGCTACACCTTC.

In DNA, the CDR3 is TGTGCCAGCAGTGAAATGGGGGGCGTTATCGGGGGAGATACGCAGTATTTT. It yields the protein CASSEMGGVIGGDTQYF. V is TRBV6-1 and J is TRBJ2-3; the D call may be TRBD1 or TRBD2 (6 bases each). The CDR3 sequence is 17 residues long. V was pared by 2 bases and J by 5 bases, with 20 bases between. The germline CDR1 and CDR2 sequences are MNHNS and SASEGT.

This clonotype was recorded a few times. The chain couples TRBV10-3 to TRBJ1-2; TRBD1 agrees at 7 bases. The J segment lost 8 bases and the V segment lost 1 base, leaving 7 bases of the junction unmatched. The CDR3 spans 14 residues. Germline CDR1 reads ENHRY; CDR2 reads SYGVKD. CDR3 loop: CAISEYVGGRGYTF. Written as DNA, the CDR3 is TGTGCCATCAGTGAGTACGTAGGGGGCCGAGGCTACACCTTC.

The chain recombines TRBV25-1 with TRBJ1-2; D unclear. Per germline, CDR1 MGHDK and CDR2 SYGVNS. The CDR3 contains 16 residues. Trimming cost V 7 bases and J 3 bases, with 21 bases left between them. CDR3 residues: CASNLREGHEDYGYTF. The DNA of the CDR3 is TGTGCCAGCAACCTAAGGGAAGGGCACGAGGACTATGGCTACACCTTC.